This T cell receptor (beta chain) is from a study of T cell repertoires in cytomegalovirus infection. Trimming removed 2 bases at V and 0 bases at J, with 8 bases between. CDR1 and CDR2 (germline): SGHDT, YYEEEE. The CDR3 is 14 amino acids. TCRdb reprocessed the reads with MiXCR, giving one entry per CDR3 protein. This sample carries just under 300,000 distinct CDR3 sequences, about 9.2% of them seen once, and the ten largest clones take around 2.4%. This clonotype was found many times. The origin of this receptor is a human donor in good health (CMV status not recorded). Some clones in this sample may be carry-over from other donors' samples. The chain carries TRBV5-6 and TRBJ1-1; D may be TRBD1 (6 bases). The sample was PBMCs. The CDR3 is CASSFRGVNTEAFF. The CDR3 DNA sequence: TGTGCCAGCAGCTTCAGGGGCGTGAACACTGAAGCTTTCTTT.